The clone carrying this T cell receptor (beta chain) was recorded at least ten times. The data belong to a study of molecular identifiers for immune sequencing clone quantification. CDR1 and CDR2 (germline): SGHAT, FQNNGV. With V trimmed by 1 base and J by 9 bases, 12 bases remained unmatched. There are 16 residues in the CDR3. As previously described, bulk TCR libraries were made using listed TCR primers. MiXCR was run by TCRdb on the PCR reads, yielding one entry per CDR3 protein. Among 65,000 to 70,000 distinct CDR3 sequences, about a sixth were seen once, and the ten largest hold 1.5%. The TCR was taken from a human donor in good health. Some libraries in this study had Jurkat cell RNA spiked in. Sequencing input: naive CD8+ T cells from blood, with Jurkat cell RNA spiked in. Subset noted: FACS-sorted CD8+CD4-CCR7+CD45RA+ naive T cells. This rearrangement joins TRBV11-2 to TRBJ2-1, with 7 bases aligning to TRBD2. CDR3 DNA: TGTGCCAGCAGCTTAGGGAGAGTTGGGACTAAACCTGAGCAGTTCTTC. As protein: CASSLGRVGTKPEQFF.